Listed here are 11 T cell receptor beta chains from one sample, sequenced in a study of T cell repertoires in cytomegalovirus infection. TCRdb recomputed calls from the reads with MiXCR, one row per CDR3 protein. Of about 330,000 distinct CDR3 sequences listed, over 7.5% are singletons. The material sequenced was PBMCs. These receptors were taken from a human donor in good health (CMV status not recorded). Some clones in this sample may be carry-over from other donors' samples.

This clonotype appeared a few times. The chain links TRBV6-6 to TRBJ2-1; D is unresolved. V lost 2 bases and J lost 7, with 6 bases in between. The length of the CDR3 is 12 residues. Germline CDR1 MNHNY, CDR2 SVGAGI (reference sequence). Here the CDR3 reads CASSYGGNEQFF. The CDR3 DNA is TGTGCCAGCAGTTACGGTGGAAATGAGCAGTTCTTC.

This clonotype was counted at least ten times. The chain couples TRBV7-2 to TRBJ2-3, with TRBD2 as a possible D gene (5 bases). V lost 1 base to trimming and J lost 4 bases, with 12 bases between them. Germline V gene sequence: CDR1 SGHTA, CDR2 FQGNSA. The CDR3 has 15 residues. For the CDR3, the DNA is TGTGCCAGCAGCTTAGGCGGGTGGTTCGCAGATACGCAGTATTTT. Its protein product is CASSLGGWFADTQYF.

This chain's CDR3 is CASSSNPRGGDTEAFF. The CDR3 bases are TGTGCCAGCTCATCAAACCCGAGGGGTGGCGACACTGAAGCTTTCTTT. V and J are TRBV18 and TRBJ1-1; tentative D call: TRBD1 (5 bases). This CDR3 comprises 16 residues. V gave up 5 bases and J gave up 3 bases, with 19 bases separating them. The germline CDR1 and CDR2 sequences are KGHSH and LQKENI.

In this sample, this clonotype turned up a few times. The chain is built from TRBV7-6 and TRBJ2-1; 14 positions agree with TRBD2. Germline CDR1 and CDR2: SGHVS and FNYEAQ. J lost 7 bases, V lost 1 base, and 3 bases had no gene match. The CDR3 has 16 amino acids. CDR3: CASSLGTSGGRNEQFF. In nucleotides, the CDR3 is TGTGCCAGCAGCTTAGGGACTAGCGGGGGGAGGAATGAGCAGTTCTTC.

The chain couples TRBV19 to TRBJ2-3; possibly TRBD1 for D (5 bases). The germline V gene encodes CDR1 LNHDA and CDR2 SQIVND (reference sequence). V lost 6 bases and J lost 4, with 8 bases in between. The CDR3 has 12 amino acids. In DNA form, the CDR3 reads TGTGCCAGTAGCAGGGTTCCAGATACGCAGTATTTT. It codes for CASSRVPDTQYF.

This clonotype has a count of ten or more. The V call is TRBV7-8, the J call TRBJ2-5; 7 nucleotides align to TRBD2. The CDR3 loop spans 15 amino acids. In germline, CDR1 is SGHVS, CDR2 FQNEAQ. With V trimmed by 6 bases and J by 5 bases, 12 bases remained unmatched. CDR3 nucleotides: TGTGCCAGCAGTTCTAGACAAGGGAGGGCCGAGACCCAGTACTTC. This codes for CASSSRQGRAETQYF.

The chain joins TRBV7-2 to TRBJ2-2, with D perhaps TRBD2 (6 bases). The germline CDR1 and CDR2 sequences are SGHTA and FQGNSA. The CDR3 is made up of 14 amino acids. V was trimmed by 5 bases and J by 6 bases, leaving 13 bases between them. DNA for the CDR3: TGTGCCAGCAGCAAGATGACGGGGGCCGGGGAGCTGTTTTTT. Protein product: CASSKMTGAGELFF.

This clonotype was seen at least ten times. The chain employs TRBV4-2 and TRBJ1-1; no clear D. Germline loops: CDR1 LGHNA, CDR2 YNFKEQ. The CDR3 is 12 amino acids. V gave up 4 bases and J gave up 11 bases, with 14 bases separating them. DNA for the CDR3: TGTGCCAGCAGCCCTTTCGGGCAGAGGGCTTTCTTT. Amino acid sequence: CASSPFGQRAFF.

This clonotype was counted only a few times. The V and J genes are TRBV19 and TRBJ1-1; 7 nucleotides align to TRBD1. CDR1 and CDR2 from the germline V gene are LNHDA and SQIVND (reference sequence). V trimming: 5 bases; J trimming: 7 bases; junction bases outside the gene matches: 10. The CDR3 spans 14 residues. The CDR3 reads CASSSRQGFSEAFF. For the CDR3, the DNA is TGTGCCAGTAGTTCAAGACAGGGTTTTAGTGAAGCTTTCTTT. Filled out from reference TRBV19 and TRBJ1-1, the complete variable domain reads DGGITQSPKYLFRKEGQNVTLSCEQNLNHDAMYWYRQDPGQGLRLIYYSQIVNDFQKGDIAEGYSVSREKKESFPLTVTSAQKNPTAFYLCASSSRQGFSEAFFGQGTRLTVV.

This clonotype has at least ten counts. The V gene is TRBV7-2, the J gene TRBJ1-6; D may be TRBD1 (5 bases). The V and J ends lost 2 bases and 3 bases respectively, with 11 bases between them. Germline values: CDR1 SGHTA, CDR2 FQGNSA. CDR3 length: 16 residues. CDR3 in DNA: TGTGCCAGCAGCTTATCGGCGGGGGGCTATAATTCACCCCTCCACTTT. This encodes CASSLSAGGYNSPLHF.

This clonotype was recorded many times. The V and J genes are TRBV11-2 and TRBJ1-6; D is perhaps TRBD1 (6 bases). This CDR3 is built from 16 residues. Between the trimmed V and J ends, which lost 5 bases and 0 bases, there was a span of 11 bases. Germline assignment: CDR1 SGHAT and CDR2 FQNNGV. CDR3 coding DNA: TGTGCCAGCAGCGCCCAGGGGTTCTCCTATAATTCACCCCTCCACTTT. This translates into CASSAQGFSYNSPLHF.